This T cell receptor beta chain emerged from a study of OX40 agonist ivuxolimab in advanced cancers. Study conclusions and caveats: The study observed clonal expansion of CD4+ and CD8+ blood T cells by week 6 at 0.1 to 3.0 mg/kg.

A note on this clone: Its cognate antigen is unknown.

Sequencing used immunoSEQ multiplex PCR; TCRdb keeps in-frame clones, though not all of them. This sample carries 60,000 to 90,000 clones, roughly nine tenths of them seen once, and the ten largest clones take roughly 0.38%. CDR1 is SGHRS, CDR2 YFSETQ, per germline. CDR3 length: 14 residues. Losses at the gene ends were 2 bases for V and 3 bases for J; bases not matched to a gene: 4. The receptor comes from an adult with an advanced solid tumor such as melanoma, head and neck, liver or kidney cancer. Material: CD4+ or CD8+ T cells sorted from blood, obtained in a trial of the OX40 agonist ivuxolimab. The genes are TRBV5-1 and TRBJ1-1; 7 nucleotides align to TRBD1. The CDR3 DNA reads as TGCGCCAGCAGCTTTGACAGGGCCGACACTGAAGCTTTCTTT. It specifies CASSFDRADTEAFF.